Below are 30 T cell receptor beta chains sequenced from a single sample in a study of blood T cell repertoires in COVID-19. Clones were read by immunoSEQ multiplex PCR, and TCRdb kept only the in-frame ones, dropping some. Here the sample spans about 280,000 clones, around 85% being singletons. Source material: PBMCs or T cells enriched from blood (not recorded which). These receptors all stem from a woman aged 45-59 years who had recovered from COVID-19.

The gene calls are TRBV4-2 and TRBJ2-3, with 8 bases identical to TRBD1. The CDR3 length is 16 residues. Unmatched junction bases numbered 9, after V lost 1 base and J lost 6 bases. Germline CDR1 is LGHNA and CDR2 is YNFKEQ. The CDR3, as DNA: TGTGCCAGCAGCCAAGGGGACAGGAGGCACGCGGATACGCAGTATTTT. Protein sequence: CASSQGDRRHADTQYF.

The chain links TRBV28 to TRBJ2-3; weak D call: TRBD1 (6 bases). V lost 7 bases and J lost 3, with 14 bases in between. There are 14 residues in the CDR3. CDR1 is MDHEN and CDR2 is SYDVKM in the germline V gene. The CDR3 DNA is TGTGCCAGCAATCTCCTCCAGGGGACAGATACGCAGTATTTT. It is translated as CASNLLQGTDTQYF.

The gene calls are TRBV14 and TRBJ2-3, with D possibly matching TRBD1 (7 bases). The germline V gene encodes CDR1 SGHDN and CDR2 FVKESK. V was trimmed by 2 bases and J by 1 base, leaving 13 bases between them. The CDR3 runs 16 residues. The CDR3 loop reads CASSQQGGLGTDTQYF. As DNA, the CDR3 is TGTGCCAGCAGCCAACAGGGGGGCCTTGGCACAGATACGCAGTATTTT.

The chain's CDR3 is CSVSLSYGYTF. Here the CDR3 DNA reads TGCAGTGTTAGTTTATCTTATGGCTACACCTTC. The V call is TRBV20-1, the J call TRBJ1-2; D is unclear. The germline gives CDR1 DFQATT, CDR2 SNEGSKA (reference sequence). V lost 7 bases, J lost 5 bases, and 11 bases lay in between. This CDR3 region has 11 residues.

This clone appeared a single time. CDR3 amino acids: CASSSGTGHTGELFF. The CDR3 DNA is TGTGCCAGCAGTTCCGGGACAGGGCACACCGGGGAGCTGTTTTTT. The chain recombines TRBV6-2 or TRBV6-3 with TRBJ2-2; the match to TRBD1 covers 9 bases. CDR1 and CDR2 (germline): MNHEY, SVGEGT. The CDR3 consists of 15 residues. With 4 bases clipped from V and 3 bases from J, the junction kept 3 bases outside the gene matches.

The chain links TRBV4-1 to TRBJ1-1; unclear D gene. CDR3 length: 15 amino acids. The V gene's germline CDR1 is MGHRA and CDR2 YSYEKL. Trimming removed 4 bases from V and 5 bases from J, with 17 bases in between. The CDR3 DNA is TGCGCCAGCAGCCTTCTTTACCAGGAACCGACTGAAGCTTTCTTT. Amino acid sequence: CASSLLYQEPTEAFF.

The chain combines TRBV6-2 or TRBV6-3 with TRBJ2-7; 7 nucleotides line up with TRBD1. Germline-derived CDR1 and CDR2 are MNHEY and SVGEGT. J was trimmed by 9 bases and V by 6 bases; bases with no gene match: 8. The CDR3 spans 12 residues. The CDR3 here is CASSWDNRGQYF. CDR3 coding DNA: TGTGCCAGCAGCTGGGACAACAGGGGGCAGTACTTC.

The CDR3 protein is CASTLAPYNSPLHF. The CDR3 coding sequence is TGTGCCAGCACCCTGGCACCCTATAATTCACCCCTCCACTTT. The genes are TRBV27 and TRBJ1-6; D unresolved. V was pared by 7 bases and J by 2 bases, with 9 bases between. Per the germline V gene, CDR1 is MNHEY and CDR2 is SMNVEV (reference sequence). The length of the CDR3 is 14 residues.

A few counts support this clone. This chain uses TRBV28 with TRBJ1-2, with D maybe TRBD1 (5 bases). The CDR3 is 13 amino acids. V lost 5 bases and J 6 bases, leaving 13 bases between the germline ends. Germline values: CDR1 MDHEN, CDR2 SYDVKM. The CDR3 nucleotides are TGTGCCAGCAGTACCCAGGGATTTGATGGCTACACCTTC. Its protein product is CASSTQGFDGYTF.

The rearrangement joins TRBV7-8 to TRBJ2-5, with D possibly being TRBD1 (5 bases). The CDR3 loop spans 15 amino acids. Germline lookup yields CDR1 SGHVS and CDR2 FQNEAQ. Trimming pared 1 base from V and 2 bases from J, leaving 11 bases between. CDR3 residues: CASSLVGDRQETQYF. CDR3 in DNA: TGTGCCAGCAGCTTAGTTGGAGACAGACAAGAGACCCAGTACTTC.

V usage is TRBV19 and J usage is TRBJ2-6; D ambiguous. The V gene lost 8 bases and the J gene lost 1 base, with 12 bases spanning the gap. Germline V gene lookup returns CDR1 LNHDA and CDR2 SQIVND (reference sequence). This CDR3 comprises 15 residues. DNA of the CDR3: TGTGCCAGTGAGCCGGTTTCATCTGGGGCCAACGTCCTGACTTTC. Its protein is CASEPVSSGANVLTF.

The chain uses TRBV6-5 and TRBJ2-3; D remains unclear. V was clipped by 2 bases and J by 0 bases, with 9 bases between them. Per the germline V gene, CDR1 is MNHEY and CDR2 is SVGAGI. CDR3 length equals 15 residues. The CDR3 nucleotides read TGTGCCAGCAGTTACGCAGGTACTAGCACAGATACGCAGTATTTT. Translating it yields CASSYAGTSTDTQYF.

This sequence joins TRBV5-1 and TRBJ1-6; D not certain. Trimming removed 1 base at V and 5 bases at J, with 7 bases between. The CDR3 loop spans 14 amino acids. Per germline, CDR1 SGHRS and CDR2 YFSETQ. The DNA for the CDR3 is TGCGCCAGCAGCTTGTGGCAGAATAATTCACCCCTCCACTTT. Translating it yields CASSLWQNNSPLHF.

The chain recombines TRBV29-1 with TRBJ1-2; 9 nucleotides agree with TRBD1. After removal of 5 bases from V and 8 bases from J, the junction contained 6 bases not matched to a gene. The CDR3 length is 12 residues. Germline CDR1 reads SQVTM; CDR2 reads ANQGSEA. The CDR3: CSVLQGARGYTF. CDR3 bases: TGCAGCGTTCTACAGGGGGCGCGGGGCTACACCTTC.

This chain links TRBV9 with TRBJ2-2, with D possibly matching TRBD1 (6 bases). The CDR3 is 16 amino acids. Germline V gene lookup returns CDR1 SGDLS and CDR2 YYNGEE. The germline V and J ends were trimmed by 0 bases and 3 bases, with 12 bases remaining between them. The CDR3 loop reads CASSVGQGRDTGELFF. CDR3 bases: TGTGCCAGCAGCGTAGGGCAGGGGCGGGACACCGGGGAGCTGTTTTTT.

The gene calls are TRBV10-2 and TRBJ2-3; 15 bases match TRBD2. V was pared by 8 bases and J by 2 bases, with 11 bases of the junction left unmatched. The CDR3 has 18 residues. Germline CDR1 is WSHSY and CDR2 is SAAADI. CDR3 coding DNA: TGCGCCAGCGGAGGACTAGCGGGGGGGCTTACAACCACAGATACGCAGTATTTT. Amino acids: CASGGLAGGLTTTDTQYF.

The J gene is TRBJ1-2, the V gene TRBV6-5; D perhaps matches TRBD1 (6 bases). The V end lost 7 bases, the J end lost 4 bases, and 13 bases lay between the germline ends. This CDR3 is 13 amino acids long. The V gene's germline CDR1 is MNHEY and CDR2 SVGAGI. The chain's CDR3 is CASKIRDTYGYTF. CDR3 sequence (DNA): TGTGCCAGCAAAATCCGGGACACCTATGGCTACACCTTC.

V usage is TRBV4-3 and J usage is TRBJ2-4, with 7 bases aligning to TRBD2. There are 13 residues in the CDR3. J gave up 6 bases and V 2 bases, and 1 base lay outside the gene matches. Germline-derived CDR1 and CDR2 are LGHNA and YSLEER. The CDR3 here is CASSQWGGNIQYF. DNA of the CDR3: TGCGCCAGCAGCCAATGGGGGGGAAACATTCAGTACTTC.

The chain couples TRBV6-2 or TRBV6-3 to TRBJ2-5, with D possibly TRBD2 on 6 matching bases. The CDR3 extends over 15 amino acids. V shed 0 bases and J shed 5 bases, with 13 bases lying between them. The germline gives CDR1 MNHEY, CDR2 SVGEGT. CDR3 nucleotide sequence: TGTGCCAGCAGTTACTCGAATAGTGGGGGGGAGACCCAGTACTTC. Residues: CASSYSNSGGETQYF.

V usage is TRBV2 and J usage is TRBJ2-2, with 8 bases identical to TRBD1. The junction had 7 bases not matched to a gene; V was cut back by 7 bases and J by 6 bases. Germline lookup yields CDR1 SNHLY and CDR2 FYNNEI. This CDR3 has 14 residues. CDR3 sequence: CASKEEQGAGELFF. In DNA, the CDR3 is TGTGCCAGCAAAGAAGAACAGGGGGCCGGGGAGCTGTTTTTT. The complete variable domain, with remaining parts taken from reference TRBV2 and TRBJ2-2, reads EPEVTQTPSHQVTQMGQEVILRCVPISNHLYFYWYRQILGQKVEFLVSFYNNEISEKSEIFDDQFSVERPDGSNFTLKIRSTKLEDSAMYFCASKEEQGAGELFFGEGSRLTVL.

The chain is built from TRBV7-9 and TRBJ2-2; possible D gene TRBD2, 5 bases. The V end lost 5 bases, the J end lost 6 bases, and 22 bases lay between the germline ends. Germline V gene sequence: CDR1 SEHNR, CDR2 FQNEAQ (reference sequence). The CDR3 totals 17 residues. This CDR3 reads CASSRRADGVVAGELFF. The CDR3 DNA follows: TGTGCCAGCAGCCGGCGGGCGGATGGCGTGGTAGCCGGGGAGCTGTTTTTT.

The J gene is TRBJ2-1, the V gene TRBV6-2 or TRBV6-3; 7 bases are shared with TRBD2. V shed 2 bases, J shed 5 bases, and the junction held 6 bases outside the gene matches. From germline, CDR1 is MNHEY and CDR2 SVGEGT. The CDR3 is 15 residues long. The CDR3 protein is CASSYVGDYHNEQFF. The CDR3 DNA reads as TGTGCCAGCAGTTACGTAGGGGACTACCACAATGAGCAGTTCTTC.

This clone was seen a few times. The V call is TRBV19, the J call TRBJ1-5; no firm D call. The CDR3 contains 13 residues. Germline assignment: CDR1 LNHDA and CDR2 SQIVND (reference sequence). V was trimmed by 5 bases and J by 5 bases, leaving 10 bases between them. DNA of the CDR3: TGTGCCAGTAGTTCCTCTTATTATCAGCCCCAGCATTTT. Residues: CASSSSYYQPQHF.

The J gene is TRBJ1-4, the V gene TRBV3-1 (or the pseudogene TRBV3-2); tentatively, D is TRBD1 (6 bases). The CDR3 sequence is 15 residues long. V was shortened by 4 bases and J by 0 bases, with 9 bases between the two germline ends. Germline CDR1 and CDR2: LGHDT and YNNKEL (reference sequence). As DNA, the CDR3 is TGTGCCAGCAGCCCAAACAGGGCAACTAATGAAAAACTGTTTTTT. It is translated as CASSPNRATNEKLFF.

V and J are TRBV4-3 and TRBJ2-6, with 10 bases matching TRBD1. CDR1 and CDR2 (germline): LGHNA, YSLEER. This CDR3 spans 19 amino acids. V dropped 1 base and J dropped 4; count of bases not matched to a gene: 10. CDR3 nucleotide sequence: TGCGCCAGCAGCCAAGCGCTCCCGGGACAGGGGTACGGGGCCAACGTCCTGACTTTC. Translation: CASSQALPGQGYGANVLTF.

The chain is built from TRBV27 and TRBJ2-1; 8 positions match TRBD1. The CDR3 runs 14 residues. Germline assignment: CDR1 MNHEY and CDR2 SMNVEV (reference sequence). Trimming took 5 bases from V and 7 from J; bases not matched to a gene: 7. The CDR3 here is CASSTDRAGNEQFF. CDR3 DNA: TGTGCCAGCAGTACGGACAGGGCAGGTAATGAGCAGTTCTTC.

The chain is built from TRBV3-1 (or the pseudogene TRBV3-2) and TRBJ2-3; 7 bases match TRBD1. Trimming removed 1 base from V and 8 bases from J; junction bases left unmatched: 6. Germline lookup yields CDR1 LGHDT and CDR2 YNNKEL (reference sequence). The length of the CDR3 is 14 residues. The CDR3 DNA reads as TGTGCCAGCAGCCAAGGAGCAGGGGGACGTACGCAGTATTTT. Translated, it gives CASSQGAGGRTQYF.

This chain joins TRBV27 and TRBJ2-1; TRBD1 aligns across 9 bases. The CDR3 has 15 amino acids. Trimming removed 4 bases from V and 9 bases from J; junction bases left unmatched: 10. CDR1 is MNHEY, CDR2 SMNVEV, per germline (reference sequence). DNA of the CDR3: TGTGCCAGCAGTTCGGTGGGACAGGGAAGAACTGAGCAGTTCTTC. This gives the protein CASSSVGQGRTEQFF.

The rearrangement joins TRBV5-4 to TRBJ1-1; D unresolved. The CDR3 loop spans 12 amino acids. V was clipped by 5 bases and J by 6 bases, with 11 bases between them. Germline V lookup: CDR1 SGHNT, CDR2 YYREEE (reference sequence). The CDR3 DNA reads as TGTGCCAGCAGTCGAGACGGGGCTGAAGCTTTCTTT. Protein sequence: CASSRDGAEAFF.

This clone was detected once. This CDR3 is also generated by other DNA sequences in the sample. The genes are TRBV5-1 and TRBJ1-1, with D perhaps TRBD1 (6 bases). CDR3 length: 15 residues. Looked up from germline, CDR1 is SGHRS and CDR2 is YFSETQ. The ends were cut back, 1 base at V and 1 base at J, with 11 bases in the middle. The CDR3 nucleotides read TGCGCCAGCAGCTTGCGCCCGGACAGGAACACTGAAGCTTTCTTT. Amino acids: CASSLRPDRNTEAFF.